A single sample is the source of the 21 T cell receptor beta chains below, sequenced in a study of blood T cell repertoires in COVID-19. The method was immunoSEQ multiplex PCR; TCRdb's version includes in-frame clones alone and lacks a portion of them. Here the sample spans 110,000 to 150,000 clones, around 84% being singletons. Sequencing used peripheral blood. These TCRs come from a man aged 55 to 70 with active or convalescent COVID-19.

V usage is TRBV7-9 and J usage is TRBJ2-7; TRBD1 might be the D (6 bases). This CDR3 region has 16 residues. Germline-derived CDR1 and CDR2 are SEHNR and FQNEAQ (reference sequence). The V gene lost 4 bases and the J gene lost 0 bases, with 16 bases spanning the gap. CDR3 coding DNA: TGTGCCAGCAGCTCGTCCCCCAGGGGAAGCTCCTACGAGCAGTACTTC. Translated, it gives CASSSSPRGSSYEQYF.

V usage is TRBV7-2 and J usage is TRBJ2-4; the D gene is possibly TRBD2 (6 bases). In germline, CDR1 is SGHTA, CDR2 FQGNSA. With 5 bases removed from V and 1 base from J, the gap between germline ends came to 21 bases. The CDR3 runs 18 residues. The CDR3 protein is CASSQILGGLSAKNIQYF. The DNA for the CDR3 is TGTGCCAGCAGCCAGATACTGGGAGGCTTGTCGGCCAAAAACATTCAGTACTTC.

The chain uses TRBV4-3 and TRBJ2-2; 7 nucleotides match TRBD1. V gave up 4 bases and J gave up 4 bases; unmatched junction bases: 9. This CDR3 is built from 16 residues. CDR1 is LGHNA and CDR2 is YSLEER in the germline V gene. CDR3 in amino acids: CASSRSGTVVTGELFF. Written as DNA, the CDR3 is TGCGCCAGCAGCCGATCCGGGACAGTCGTCACCGGGGAGCTGTTTTTT.

The V and J genes are TRBV11-3 and TRBJ1-2; TRBD1 aligns across 8 bases. The CDR3 is made up of 13 amino acids. CDR1 is SGHNT, CDR2 YENEEA, per germline. Trimming took 5 bases from V and 8 from J; bases not matched to a gene: 7. The CDR3 sequence is CASSPRTGIGYTF. CDR3 nucleotide sequence: TGTGCCAGCAGCCCACGGACAGGGATCGGCTACACCTTC.

The chain carries TRBV7-9 and TRBJ2-7; 9 nucleotides match TRBD1. The CDR3 length is 15 residues. Germline assignment: CDR1 SEHNR and CDR2 FQNEAQ (reference sequence). Losses at the gene ends were 5 bases for V and 0 bases for J; bases not matched to a gene: 5. The DNA for the CDR3 is TGTGCCAGCAGCGCCCGGACAGGGGACTCCTACGAGCAGTACTTC. Translated: CASSARTGDSYEQYF.

V gene TRBV30 combines with J gene TRBJ1-4; 7 nucleotides line up with TRBD1. The junction had 9 bases not matched to a gene; V was cut back by 4 bases and J by 4 bases. CDR1 GTSNPN and CDR2 SVGIG come from the germline V gene (reference sequence). CDR3 length equals 15 residues. The CDR3 bases are TGTGCCTGGAAAGCCCCGGGACAGCGTAATGAAAAACTGTTTTTT. Translated: CAWKAPGQRNEKLFF.

The rearrangement joins TRBV12-2 to TRBJ1-5; no check of the table's D call, TRBD1, against the DNA was made. TRBV12-2 is reported as a pseudogene. The CDR3 extends over 22 amino acids. This CDR3 reads CASRLDPPAGTGPLSGNQPQHF. In DNA form, the CDR3 reads TGTGCAAGTCGCTTAGACCCCCCAGCCGGGACAGGGCCCCTCTCGGGCAATCAGCCCCAGCATTTT.

The gene calls are TRBV5-4 and TRBJ1-1; the D is unclear. The V and J ends lost 0 bases and 7 bases respectively, with 4 bases between them. The CDR3 spans 11 residues. Looked up from germline, CDR1 is SGHNT and CDR2 is YYREEE (reference sequence). The CDR3, as DNA: TGTGCCAGCAGCTTGGACGGTGAAGCTTTCTTT. Its protein product is CASSLDGEAFF.

This rearrangement joins TRBV7-9 to TRBJ2-4; TRBD2 matches 10 bases. This CDR3 spans 18 amino acids. V shed 2 bases, J shed 0 bases, and the junction held 7 bases outside the gene matches. Germline CDR1 reads SEHNR; CDR2 reads FQNEAQ (reference sequence). The CDR3 protein is CASSLPPRLAGAKNIQYF. The CDR3 region has the DNA TGTGCCAGCAGCTTACCCCCAAGACTAGCGGGAGCCAAAAACATTCAGTACTTC.

In its sample, this clone was seen once. Distinct nucleotide sequences in the sample also encode this CDR3. This chain joins TRBV11-3 and TRBJ1-2, with a possible D match to TRBD1 (5 bases). Germline values: CDR1 SGHNT, CDR2 YENEEA. The CDR3 runs to 14 residues. V dropped 0 bases and J dropped 5 bases, with 10 bases sitting between them. CDR3 bases: TGTGCCAGCAGCTTAGATCCCCGGGGGTATGGCTACACCTTC. Its protein is CASSLDPRGYGYTF.

For the CDR3, the DNA is TGTGCCAGCAGCTTAGCCGGGATGCGCACTGAAGCTTTCTTT. This codes for CASSLAGMRTEAFF. This chain links TRBV11-2 with TRBJ1-1; D unresolved. This CDR3 comprises 14 residues. CDR1 and CDR2 from the germline V gene are SGHAT and FQNNGV. The ends were cut back, 1 base at V and 4 bases at J, with 10 bases in the middle.

The chain carries TRBV5-1 and TRBJ1-6, with a tentative D call TRBD1 (5 bases). Per germline, CDR1 SGHRS and CDR2 YFSETQ. The CDR3 spans 17 residues. The V gene lost 0 bases and the J gene lost 0 bases, with 10 bases spanning the gap. DNA of the CDR3: TGCGCCAGCAGCTTGGAGGGGCTACGCTCCTATAATTCACCCCTCCACTTT. It translates to CASSLEGLRSYNSPLHF. Variable domain in full (rest from reference TRBV5-1 and TRBJ1-6): KAGVTQTPRYLIKTRGQQVTLSCSPISGHRSVSWYQQTPGQGLQFLFEYFSETQRNKGNFPGRFSGRQFSNSRSEMNVSTLELGDSALYLCASSLEGLRSYNSPLHFGNGTRLTVT.

This clone was observed once. The chain combines TRBV19 with TRBJ2-3, with TRBD2 identical over 9 bases. Germline V gene sequence: CDR1 LNHDA, CDR2 SQIVND (reference sequence). Unmatched junction bases numbered 4, after V lost 3 bases and J lost 0 bases. The length of the CDR3 is 16 residues. This CDR3 reads CASSMRSGGSTDTQYF. For the CDR3, the DNA is TGTGCCAGTAGTATGCGAAGCGGGGGGAGCACAGATACGCAGTATTTT. The whole variable domain, remainder taken from reference TRBV19 and TRBJ2-3, is DGGITQSPKYLFRKEGQNVTLSCEQNLNHDAMYWYRQDPGQGLRLIYYSQIVNDFQKGDIAEGYSVSREKKESFPLTVTSAQKNPTAFYLCASSMRSGGSTDTQYFGPGTRLTVL.

CDR3 region: CASSLPRGAAFF. The CDR3 coding sequence is TGTGCCAGCTCACTGCCTCGGGGGGCAGCTTTCTTT. The rearrangement joins TRBV18 to TRBJ1-1; TRBD1 might be the D (6 bases). CDR1 is KGHSH, CDR2 LQKENI, per germline. CDR3 size: 12 residues. The germline V and J ends were trimmed by 4 bases and 10 bases, with 13 bases remaining between them.

The V gene is TRBV6-2 or TRBV6-3, the J gene TRBJ1-1, with D possibly TRBD1 on 6 matching bases. The CDR3 spans 14 residues. V was clipped by 6 bases and J by 0 bases, with 11 bases between them. The germline V gene encodes CDR1 MNHEY and CDR2 SVGEGT. CDR3 loop: CASSRTEMNTEAFF. CDR3 coding DNA: TGTGCCAGCAGCCGGACAGAGATGAACACTGAAGCTTTCTTT.

This clone was observed a single time. The chain couples TRBV24-1 to TRBJ2-2, with D perhaps TRBD2 (5 bases). The CDR3 totals 14 residues. Germline loops: CDR1 KGHDR, CDR2 SFDVKD. The V and J ends lost 7 bases and 3 bases respectively, with 11 bases between them. The CDR3 DNA follows: TGTGCCACCAGGGACTCTGTAGACACCGGGGAGCTGTTTTTT. This gives the protein CATRDSVDTGELFF.

This chain joins TRBV10-1 and TRBJ1-5; D might be TRBD1 (6 bases). Per the germline V gene, CDR1 is WNHNN and CDR2 is SYGVQD (reference sequence). The CDR3 runs 13 residues. The V end was cut by 2 bases, the J end by 7 bases, with 9 bases between. This CDR3 is CASSEGTRQPQHF. CDR3 DNA sequence: TGCGCCAGCAGTGAGGGGACAAGACAGCCCCAGCATTTT.

The rearrangement links TRBV28 to TRBJ2-7; perhaps TRBD2 as D (6 bases). This CDR3 region has 13 residues. V was trimmed by 1 base and J by 6 bases, leaving 10 bases between them. CDR1 is MDHEN and CDR2 is SYDVKM in the germline V gene. The CDR3 here is CASSLFFGGEQYV. CDR3 sequence (DNA): TGTGCCAGCAGTTTATTTTTCGGGGGCGAGCAGTACGTC.

J is TRBJ1-1 and V is TRBV15; 7 bases match TRBD1. This CDR3 is 13 amino acids long. Germline assignment: CDR1 LNHNV and CDR2 YYDKDF (reference sequence). Trimming removed 5 bases from V and 6 bases from J; junction bases left unmatched: 6. The CDR3 sequence: CATSQTGLSEAFF. The CDR3 DNA reads TGTGCCACCAGCCAGACAGGGTTGTCTGAAGCTTTCTTT.

The CDR3 loop is CASSLLGQGNTEAFF. DNA for the CDR3: TGCGCCAGCAGCTTGCTCGGACAGGGGAACACTGAAGCTTTCTTT. This chain joins TRBV5-1 and TRBJ1-1; TRBD1 agrees at 8 bases. There are 15 residues in the CDR3. V was clipped by 1 base and J by 1 base; unmatched bases: 3. Germline CDR1 and CDR2: SGHRS and YFSETQ.

V gene TRBV12-3 or TRBV12-4 combines with J gene TRBJ1-6, with a weak D call TRBD1 (6 bases). This CDR3 is built from 13 residues. V was trimmed by 10 bases and J by 5 bases, leaving 12 bases between them. The CDR3 reads CATGDSNNSPLHF. In DNA form, the CDR3 reads TGTGCCACAGGGGATTCAAATAATTCACCCCTCCACTTT.